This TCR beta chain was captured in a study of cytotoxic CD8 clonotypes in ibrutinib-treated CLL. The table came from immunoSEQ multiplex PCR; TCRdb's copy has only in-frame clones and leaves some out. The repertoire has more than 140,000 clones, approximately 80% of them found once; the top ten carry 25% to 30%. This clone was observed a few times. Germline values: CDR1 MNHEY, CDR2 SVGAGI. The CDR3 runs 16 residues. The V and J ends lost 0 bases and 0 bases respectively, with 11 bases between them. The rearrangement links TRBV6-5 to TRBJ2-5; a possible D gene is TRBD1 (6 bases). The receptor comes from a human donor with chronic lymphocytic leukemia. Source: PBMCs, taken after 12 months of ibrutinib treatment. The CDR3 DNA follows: TGTGCCAGCAGTTACTCGGGGACATTGTACCAAGAGACCCAGTACTTC. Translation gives CASSYSGTLYQETQYF.